These 18 T cell receptor beta chains came from one sample sequenced in a study of T cell responses to AZD1222 COVID-19 vaccine. Some clones are missing from TCRdb's copy, which holds only in-frame ones; the method was immunoSEQ multiplex PCR. This table has about 120,000 clones, around 88% appearing once. The material sequenced was peripheral blood, taken 28 days after the second AZD1222 dose. The receptors originated from an adult who received the AZD1222 COVID-19 vaccine.

The CDR3 loop is CASSMSGYGYTF. For the CDR3, the DNA is TGTGCCAGTAGTATGTCAGGGTACGGCTACACCTTC. The gene calls are TRBV19 and TRBJ1-2, with a possible D match to TRBD1 (5 bases). The CDR3 totals 12 residues. The germline V gene has CDR1 LNHDA and CDR2 SQIVND (reference sequence). V was trimmed by 3 bases and J by 8 bases, leaving 10 bases between them.

The chain couples TRBV18 to TRBJ1-6; D not resolved. Germline CDR1 and CDR2: KGHSH and LQKENI. The V end lost 5 bases, the J end lost 2 bases, and 13 bases lay between the germline ends. This CDR3 has 16 amino acids. CDR3 coding DNA: TGTGCCAGCTCATCCTCTGTGGGCCCCTATAATTCACCCCTCCACTTT. Translation gives CASSSSVGPYNSPLHF.

The rearrangement links TRBV19 to TRBJ2-5; maybe TRBD1 (6 bases). CDR1 is LNHDA, CDR2 SQIVND, per germline (reference sequence). V was cut by 5 bases and J by 4 bases, with 11 bases left in between. The CDR3 has 13 residues. The CDR3 loop reads CASSSTGRETQYF. Here the CDR3 DNA reads TGTGCCAGTAGTTCAACAGGGAGAGAGACCCAGTACTTC.

The chain combines TRBV5-1 with TRBJ2-3; D tentatively fits TRBD1 or TRBD2 (5 bases each). There are 11 residues in the CDR3. Trimming pared 5 bases from V and 6 bases from J, leaving 7 bases between. CDR1 and CDR2 from the germline V gene are SGHRS and YFSETQ. The CDR3 loop is CASSWGDTQYF. CDR3 nucleotide sequence: TGCGCCAGCAGTTGGGGGGATACGCAGTATTTT.

The count of this clone is one. The CDR3 bases are TGCAGCGTTGAACGGGAGGCGAACACCGGGGAGCTGTTTTTT. Its protein is CSVEREANTGELFF. The rearrangement uses TRBV29-1 and TRBJ2-2, with 7 bases matching TRBD2. This CDR3 spans 14 amino acids. Trimming cost V 2 bases and J 0 bases; bases outside gene matches: 0. Germline loops: CDR1 SQVTM, CDR2 ANQGSEA.

The gene calls are TRBV4-2 and TRBJ2-5; the D gene could be TRBD1 or TRBD2 (6 bases each). This CDR3 has 16 residues. The V gene lost 1 base and the J gene lost 7 bases, with 19 bases spanning the gap. Germline CDR1 reads LGHNA; CDR2 reads YNFKEQ. The CDR3 sequence: CASSQATGTSGVTQYF. The CDR3 DNA reads TGTGCCAGCAGCCAAGCTACAGGGACCTCGGGGGTGACCCAGTACTTC.

This chain joins TRBV14 and TRBJ2-1; 12 nucleotides line up with TRBD2. Germline assignment: CDR1 SGHDN and CDR2 FVKESK. The CDR3 length is 17 residues. V was clipped by 2 bases and J by 1 base; unmatched bases: 3. CDR3 in DNA: TGTGCCAGCAGCCAACCCGGACTAGCGGGGTCCTACAATGAGCAGTTCTTC. Its protein product is CASSQPGLAGSYNEQFF.

This clone has only a few counts. V is TRBV3-1 (or the pseudogene TRBV3-2) and J is TRBJ1-3, with TRBD1 as a possible D gene (5 bases). V gave up 3 bases and J gave up 2 bases, with 5 bases separating them. Germline-derived CDR1 and CDR2 are LGHDT and YNNKEL (reference sequence). The CDR3 extends over 13 amino acids. The CDR3 DNA is TGTGCCAGCAGCCAGGACACTGGAAACACCATATATTTT. Amino acids: CASSQDTGNTIYF.

This clone showed up just once. The rearrangement joins TRBV7-9 to TRBJ1-1; TRBD1 matches at 8 bases. J lost 3 bases, V lost 5 bases, and 8 bases had no gene match. The CDR3 has 15 residues. CDR1 and CDR2 from the germline V gene are SEHNR and FQNEAQ (reference sequence). The CDR3 is CASSHRGQGDTEAFF. CDR3 nucleotides: TGTGCCAGCAGCCACCGCGGACAGGGCGACACTGAAGCTTTCTTT.

This chain uses TRBV3-1 (or the pseudogene TRBV3-2) with TRBJ1-5; D gene uncertain. The CDR3 contains 12 residues. CDR1 LGHDT and CDR2 YNNKEL come from the germline V gene (reference sequence). Between the trimmed V and J ends, which lost 4 bases and 3 bases, there was a span of 4 bases. The CDR3 nucleotides are TGTGCCAGCAGCCCTAACAATCAGCCCCAGCATTTT. This codes for CASSPNNQPQHF.

The chain is built from TRBV9 and TRBJ1-3, with unresolved D. The CDR3 extends over 16 amino acids. Germline V gives CDR1 SGDLS, CDR2 YYNGEE. V was cut by 0 bases and J by 8 bases, with 18 bases left in between. CDR3 in DNA: TGTGCCAGCAGCGTAGGTTGGGGAGGATCGGCTTACACCATATATTTT. Its translation: CASSVGWGGSAYTIYF.

The V call is TRBV11-2, the J call TRBJ2-7, with a tentative D call TRBD2 (5 bases). The CDR3 has 13 amino acids. Germline CDR1 is SGHAT and CDR2 is FQNNGV. The V end lost 0 bases, the J end lost 6 bases, and 9 bases lay between the germline ends. CDR3 loop: CASSLEYAGEQYF. CDR3 coding DNA: TGTGCCAGCAGCTTAGAGTACGCGGGCGAGCAGTACTTC. Looking up the rest from reference TRBV11-2 and TRBJ2-7 gives the full variable domain: EAGVAQSPRYKIIEKRQSVAFWCNPISGHATLYWYQQILGQGPKLLIQFQNNGVVDDSQLPKDRFSAERLKGVDSTLKIQPAKLEDSAVYLCASSLEYAGEQYFGPGTRLTVT.

The V and J genes are TRBV28 and TRBJ1-6; TRBD1 aligns across 8 bases. Germline trimming cut 7 bases from V and 7 bases from J; bases unmatched to any gene: 6. The CDR3 consists of 14 residues. Germline V lookup: CDR1 MDHEN, CDR2 SYDVKM. CDR3 region: CASKKGQANSPLHF. The CDR3 nucleotides are TGTGCCAGCAAGAAGGGACAGGCAAATTCACCCCTCCACTTT. The full variable domain, completed using reference TRBV28 and TRBJ1-6, is DVKVTQSSRYLVKRTGEKVFLECVQDMDHENMFWYRQDPGLGLRLIYFSYDVKMKEKGDIPEGYSVSREKKERFSLILESASTNQTSMYLCASKKGQANSPLHFGNGTRLTVT.

V gene TRBV6-5 combines with J gene TRBJ1-1; 8 nucleotides agree with TRBD1. This CDR3 is built from 14 residues. CDR1 MNHEY and CDR2 SVGAGI come from the germline V gene. Trimming cost V 5 bases and J 1 base; bases outside gene matches: 3. The CDR3 nucleotides are TGTGCCAGCAGTCGGGACAGGCGGAACACTGAAGCTTTCTTT. Residues: CASSRDRRNTEAFF.

The genes are TRBV12-3 or TRBV12-4 and TRBJ1-1, with D unresolved. The CDR3 spans 11 residues. The germline V and J ends were trimmed by 0 bases and 7 bases, with 3 bases remaining between them. This CDR3 is CASSLAREAFF. In DNA form, the CDR3 reads TGTGCCAGCAGTTTAGCCCGTGAAGCTTTCTTT.

V is TRBV5-5 and J is TRBJ1-6; D is uncertain. This CDR3 is 13 amino acids long. Trimming removed 3 bases from V and 10 bases from J, with 11 bases in between. Per germline, CDR1 SGHKS and CDR2 YYEKEE (reference sequence). The CDR3 coding sequence is TGTGCCAGCAGCTCCTCGAGGGCCTCACCCCTCCACTTT. It is translated as CASSSSRASPLHF.

The J gene is TRBJ2-7, the V gene TRBV28; 9 nucleotides agree with TRBD2. Trimming cost V 11 bases and J 3 bases; bases outside gene matches: 8. From germline, CDR1 is MDHEN and CDR2 SYDVKM. This CDR3 contains 13 residues. This CDR3 reads CAGEAGGNYEQYF. CDR3 in DNA: TGTGCCGGGGAAGCGGGGGGAAACTACGAGCAGTACTTC.

V and J are TRBV4-1 and TRBJ2-7, with D perhaps assigned TRBD1 or TRBD2 (6 bases each). The V and J ends lost 4 bases and 5 bases respectively, with 15 bases between them. The CDR3 loop spans 14 amino acids. Germline V CDR1 and CDR2: MGHRA, YSYEKL. CDR3 sequence: CASSRRAGVDEQYF. The CDR3 nucleotides read TGCGCCAGCAGCCGGAGGGCAGGGGTGGACGAGCAGTACTTC.